The 21 T cell receptor beta chains given below trace back to one sample, sequenced in a study of T cells in localized non-small cell lung cancer. The repertoire was sequenced with immunoSEQ multiplex PCR; TCRdb's copy has only in-frame clones and lacks some. The repertoire holds tens of thousands of clones, with over 80% as singletons. Here the sequenced sample was peripheral blood, taken before any cancer treatment. The receptors shown here come from a female donor over 55 with stage II squamous cell lung carcinoma.

This chain uses TRBV6-1 with TRBJ1-4; D unresolved. V gave up 2 bases and J gave up 3 bases, with 19 bases separating them. The CDR3 loop spans 18 amino acids. CDR1 MNHNS and CDR2 SASEGT come from the germline V gene. The CDR3 sequence: CASSEFQVPSIPNEKLFF. The CDR3 nucleotides are TGTGCCAGCAGTGAATTTCAAGTTCCGTCCATACCTAATGAAAAACTGTTTTTT.

In DNA form, the CDR3 reads TGTGCCAGCAGTCGGATCTCTAATAGCAATCAGCCCCAGCATTTT. This codes for CASSRISNSNQPQHF. The chain recombines TRBV27 with TRBJ1-5; no reliable D call. The CDR3 covers 15 residues. Germline V CDR1 and CDR2: MNHEY, SMNVEV (reference sequence). Trimming cost V 5 bases and J 0 bases, with 11 bases left between them.

The chain uses TRBV12-5 and TRBJ1-2, with 8 positions matching TRBD1. Germline CDR1 LGHNT, CDR2 FRNRAP. This CDR3 has 17 residues. Trimming at V came to 7 bases and at J to 2 bases, leaving 15 bases not matched to a gene. CDR3 DNA sequence: TGTGCTAGTGATCATCCCGGGGGAACAGGGGGAAACTATGGCTACACCTTC. This encodes CASDHPGGTGGNYGYTF. The whole variable domain, remainder taken from reference TRBV12-5 and TRBJ1-2, is DARVTQTPRHKVTEMGQEVTMRCQPILGHNTVFWYRQTMMQGLELLAYFRNRAPLDDSGMPKDRFSAEMPDATLATLKIQPSEPRDSAVYFCASDHPGGTGGNYGYTFGSGTRLTVV.

The genes are TRBV6-1 and TRBJ2-3; the D call may be TRBD1 or TRBD2 (6 bases each). Trimming shortened V by 4 bases and J by 1 base, and 12 bases separated the two germline ends. The CDR3 sequence is 15 residues long. CDR1 and CDR2 from the germline V gene are MNHNS and SASEGT. This CDR3 is CASSGGATGTDTQYF. The CDR3 nucleotides are TGTGCCAGCAGTGGGGGGGCTACTGGCACAGATACGCAGTATTTT.

The chain couples TRBV23-1 to TRBJ1-1; D unresolved. TRBV23-1 is given ORF status, its function remaining uncertain. CDR3 length: 13 residues. Trimming stripped 6 bases from V and 6 bases from J, with 14 bases between. The CDR3: CASRVVGSPEAFF. The CDR3 nucleotides read TGCGCCAGCAGGGTTGTAGGGAGTCCTGAAGCTTTCTTT.

V and J are TRBV18 and TRBJ1-1, with D possibly being TRBD1 (6 bases). Looked up from germline, CDR1 is KGHSH and CDR2 is LQKENI. V was shortened by 3 bases and J by 0 bases, with 20 bases between the two germline ends. CDR3 length equals 18 residues. CDR3: CASSPNTGSWGLNTEAFF. The CDR3 nucleotides read TGTGCCAGCTCACCCAATACAGGGAGTTGGGGACTGAACACTGAAGCTTTCTTT.

The chain uses TRBV7-9 and TRBJ2-1, with no clear D. The germline V and J ends were trimmed by 6 bases and 9 bases, with 18 bases remaining between them. CDR1 and CDR2 from the germline V gene are SEHNR and FQNEAQ (reference sequence). This CDR3 is 14 amino acids long. CDR3 residues: CASRPPGSPREQFF. CDR3 nucleotide sequence: TGTGCCAGCAGGCCCCCGGGCAGCCCGCGTGAGCAGTTCTTC. The variable domain in full, with the rest retrieved from reference TRBV7-9 and TRBJ2-1, is DTGVSQNPRHKITKRGQNVTFRCDPISEHNRLYWYRQTLGQGPEFLTYFQNEAQLEKSRLLSDRFSAERPKGSFSTLEIQRTEQGDSAMYLCASRPPGSPREQFFGPGTRLTVL.

The chain is built from TRBV6-1 and TRBJ1-3; no definite D call. There are 12 residues in the CDR3. With 2 bases removed from V and 4 bases from J, the gap between germline ends came to 3 bases. CDR1 is MNHNS, CDR2 SASEGT, per germline. The CDR3 nucleotides are TGTGCCAGCAGTGAATGGGGAAACACCATATATTTT. Its protein product is CASSEWGNTIYF.

A word on this clone: The identical CDR3 is also encoded by other nucleotide sequences in the sample. The V gene is TRBV27, the J gene TRBJ1-1; TRBD1 is a possible D gene (5 bases). V was clipped by 2 bases and J by 1 base, with 8 bases between them. This CDR3 is built from 14 residues. Looked up from germline, CDR1 is MNHEY and CDR2 is SMNVEV (reference sequence). DNA of the CDR3: TGTGCCAGCAGTTTAGACAGACAGAACACTGAAGCTTTCTTT. Translating it yields CASSLDRQNTEAFF.

This chain's CDR3 is CASSSPLAGGRETQYF. The CDR3, as DNA: TGTGCCAGCAGCAGCCCCCTAGCGGGGGGGCGTGAGACCCAGTACTTC. V is TRBV6-6 and J is TRBJ2-5, with TRBD2 identical over 12 bases. Unmatched junction bases numbered 10, after V lost 6 bases and J lost 5 bases. Germline V gives CDR1 MNHNY, CDR2 SVGAGI (reference sequence). The CDR3 covers 16 residues.

The chain joins TRBV4-3 to TRBJ1-1; D unresolved. CDR1 and CDR2 (germline): LGHNA, YSLEER. CDR3 length: 16 residues. Trimming shortened V by 1 base and J by 3 bases, and 15 bases separated the two germline ends. CDR3 loop: CASSQVRADRYTEAFF. For the CDR3, the DNA is TGCGCCAGCAGCCAAGTGAGGGCGGACCGATACACTGAAGCTTTCTTT.

V gene TRBV5-1 combines with J gene TRBJ1-5; D not certain. Looked up from germline, CDR1 is SGHRS and CDR2 is YFSETQ. The length of the CDR3 is 15 residues. Trimming shortened V by 2 bases and J by 4 bases, and 13 bases separated the two germline ends. The CDR3 loop is CASSFNSGGNQPQHF. The DNA for the CDR3 is TGCGCCAGCAGCTTTAATTCAGGAGGGAATCAGCCCCAGCATTTT.

This chain links TRBV6-5 with TRBJ1-3; D uncertain. The ends were cut back, 5 bases at V and 0 bases at J, with 5 bases in the middle. The CDR3 has 13 amino acids. Germline loops: CDR1 MNHEY, CDR2 SVGAGI. CDR3 protein: CASSRSSGNTIYF. The CDR3 bases are TGTGCCAGCAGTCGGAGCTCTGGAAACACCATATATTTT.

The gene calls are TRBV20-1 and TRBJ1-4; no clear D. Germline lookup yields CDR1 DFQATT and CDR2 SNEGSKA (reference sequence). This CDR3 is 11 amino acids long. Between the trimmed V and J ends, which lost 6 bases and 8 bases, there was a span of 10 bases. As DNA, the CDR3 is TGCAGTGCGACGGGAAGGGAAAAACTGTTTTTT. Protein sequence: CSATGREKLFF.

The chain links TRBV5-1 to TRBJ1-4; D call uncertain. From germline, CDR1 is SGHRS and CDR2 YFSETQ. V lost 4 bases, J lost 5 bases, and 12 bases lay in between. The CDR3 covers 14 residues. The CDR3 nucleotides are TGCGCCAGCAGCGTAGGCGAATTCAATGAAAAACTGTTTTTT. Translation gives CASSVGEFNEKLFF.

The chain joins TRBV6-6 to TRBJ1-1; tentative D call: TRBD1 (5 bases). V gave up 2 bases and J gave up 5 bases, with 9 bases separating them. The CDR3 is 13 amino acids. Germline V gives CDR1 MNHNY, CDR2 SVGAGI (reference sequence). CDR3 bases: TGTGCCAGCAGTTACGAGGAGGGGACTGAAGCTTTCTTT. Protein product: CASSYEEGTEAFF.

The rearrangement uses TRBV9 and TRBJ1-1; TRBD1 matches 7 bases. The V and J ends lost 2 bases and 6 bases, in that order; junction bases with no gene match: 10. Looked up from germline, CDR1 is SGDLS and CDR2 is YYNGEE. The CDR3 extends over 15 amino acids. The CDR3 here is CASSVVQTGWAEAFF. For the CDR3, the DNA is TGTGCCAGCAGCGTCGTCCAGACAGGGTGGGCTGAAGCTTTCTTT.

The chain joins TRBV5-1 to TRBJ1-3, with 7 bases aligning to TRBD1. V trimming: 4 bases; J trimming: 0 bases; junction bases outside the gene matches: 4. Germline CDR1 and CDR2: SGHRS and YFSETQ. The CDR3 covers 15 residues. Here the CDR3 reads CASSRDRASGNTIYF. The CDR3, as DNA: TGCGCCAGCAGCCGCGACAGGGCCTCTGGAAACACCATATATTTT.

The chain combines TRBV7-9 with TRBJ1-5; D remains ambiguous. CDR1 is SEHNR, CDR2 FQNEAQ, per germline (reference sequence). V lost 1 base to trimming and J lost 0 bases, with 4 bases between them. The CDR3 spans 14 residues. The chain's CDR3 is CASSLEGSNQPQHF. CDR3 nucleotides: TGTGCCAGCAGCTTAGAGGGTAGCAATCAGCCCCAGCATTTT. The full variable domain, rest sourced from reference TRBV7-9 and TRBJ1-5, is DTGVSQNPRHKITKRGQNVTFRCDPISEHNRLYWYRQTLGQGPEFLTYFQNEAQLEKSRLLSDRFSAERPKGSFSTLEIQRTEQGDSAMYLCASSLEGSNQPQHFGDGTRLSIL.

Only a few counts were recorded for this clone. Within the sample, other DNA sequences also encode this same CDR3. The CDR3 DNA follows: TGTGCCAGCAGCCCCCGGACAGGGGGCTATGGCTACACCTTC. Protein product: CASSPRTGGYGYTF. The chain recombines TRBV9 with TRBJ1-2, with 10 bases fitting TRBD1. The V gene end was trimmed by 4 bases and the J gene end by 4 bases; junction bases not matched to a gene: 4. The CDR3 runs 14 residues. The germline CDR1 and CDR2 sequences are SGDLS and YYNGEE. The entire variable domain, with the rest obtained from reference TRBV9 and TRBJ1-2, is as follows: DSGVTQTPKHLITATGQRVTLRCSPRSGDLSVYWYQQSLDQGLQFLIQYYNGEERAKGNILERFSAQQFPDLHSELNLSSLELGDSALYFCASSPRTGGYGYTFGSGTRLTVV.

The chain links TRBV6-4 to TRBJ2-5; TRBD1 aligns across 7 bases. Germline loops: CDR1 MRHNA, CDR2 SNTAGT. The CDR3 length is 19 residues. J gave up 1 base and V 0 bases, and 14 bases lay outside the gene matches. The CDR3 coding sequence is TGTGCCAGCAGTGACTCTCACCGGGACAGACCCGACCCCCAAGAGACCCAGTACTTC. Amino acids: CASSDSHRDRPDPQETQYF.